This T cell receptor beta chain derives from a study of blood T cell repertoires in COVID-19. Across the study: The United States, Italy and Spain supplied acute and convalescent COVID-19 samples.

Clones were sequenced by immunoSEQ multiplex PCR, and TCRdb holds only the in-frame ones, with some missing. This table has 100,000 to 150,000 clones, about four fifths appearing once. This clone was found once. CDR3 length: 14 amino acids. Per germline, CDR1 LNHDA and CDR2 SQIVND (reference sequence). V lost 4 bases, J lost 6 bases, and 14 bases lay in between. The sequencing input was peripheral blood. The receptor was isolated from a middle-aged man with active or convalescent COVID-19. V usage is TRBV19 and J usage is TRBJ2-3, with TRBD2 as a possible D gene (6 bases). CDR3 DNA sequence: TGTGCCAGTAGTAGGGACCCTGGGAGGGATACGCAGTATTTT. This encodes CASSRDPGRDTQYF.